The clone carrying this T cell receptor beta chain was detected once. Researchers ran the PCR with 60 Vbeta and 13 Jbeta primers. Sequenced by immunoSEQ multiplex PCR; TCRdb stores in-frame clones only, minus some. In the table there are around 83,000 clones, approximately 78% of which are singletons. The sample originates from a study of cytomegalovirus exposure and HLA in healthy donors. Background on the study: From HLA-typed donors, an early data release held 70 million to 95 million unique TCRs.

The CDR3 loop spans 16 amino acids. Germline assignment: CDR1 SGDLS and CDR2 YYNGEE. The ends were cut back, 2 bases at V and 2 bases at J, with 15 bases in the middle. The V and J genes are TRBV9 and TRBJ2-3; tentative D call: TRBD2 (6 bases). The sequencing sample was made of PBMCs. This clonotype was obtained from a male donor in good health and CMV-seropositive. DNA of the CDR3: TGTGCCAGCAGCGTCGGGAGCTCAATCCACACAGATACGCAGTATTTT. It yields the protein CASSVGSSIHTDTQYF.